This T cell receptor (beta chain) was captured by sequencing in a study of cytomegalovirus exposure and HLA in healthy donors. Between the trimmed V and J ends, which lost 6 bases and 0 bases, there was a span of 15 bases. The CDR3 is made up of 15 amino acids. Germline values: CDR1 MNHNS, CDR2 SASEGT. A multiplex PCR was run with 60 Vbeta primers and 13 Jbeta primers. Using immunoSEQ multiplex PCR, the repertoire was profiled, and TCRdb retains in-frame clones only, with some absent. This table has 90,000 to 110,000 clones, around 86% appearing once. Sequencing was carried out using PBMCs. This sequence was found in a man in his thirties or forties in good health and CMV-seropositive. The rearrangement links TRBV6-1 to TRBJ2-7; possible D gene TRBD1, 6 bases. CDR3 sequence (DNA): TGTGCCAGCAGCTGGAGACAGGAGCTCTCCTACGAGCAGTACTTC. As protein: CASSWRQELSYEQYF.